A selection of T cell receptor beta chains follows, all from one sample in a study of a mutant IDH1 vaccine in newly diagnosed glioma. Only in-frame clones appear in the TCRdb table, and some are missing; sequencing was by immunoSEQ multiplex PCR. Counted here are about 94,000 clones, 85% to 90% occurring once; the ten biggest clones make up approximately 0.8%. These receptors' antigens are unknown. The sequences come from PBMCs, collected from a glioma patient whose treatment included an IDH1 peptide vaccine. These receptors were taken from a woman in her forties or fifties with glioma. Each CDR3 is given with its conserved first and last residue. The order of the fields is clone size, D gene, J gene, V gene, CDR3 protein, CDR3 DNA. D genes are given only for firm matches. Rows give clone size only sometimes, using once, few, many, or a class for an expanded clone.

abundance: few
d_gene: -
j_gene: TRBJ1-2
v_gene: TRBV5-4
CDR3aa: CASRPVGGSYGYTF
CDR3nt: TGTGCCAGCAGACCCGTGGGGGGCTCCTATGGCTACACCTTC

abundance: -
d_gene: TRBD2
j_gene: TRBJ2-2
v_gene: TRBV2
CDR3aa: CASSAWTSFSGELFF
CDR3nt: TGTGCCAGCAGTGCGTGGACTAGCTTCTCCGGGGAGCTGTTTTTT

abundance: -
d_gene: -
j_gene: TRBJ1-6
v_gene: TRBV19
CDR3aa: CASTPQGESPLHF
CDR3nt: TGTGCCAGTACCCCTCAGGGTGAATCACCCCTCCACTTT

abundance: -
d_gene: -
j_gene: TRBJ2-7
v_gene: TRBV4-1
CDR3aa: CASSQGWYYEQYF
CDR3nt: TGCGCCAGCAGCCAAGGGTGGTACTACGAGCAGTACTTC

abundance: -
d_gene: TRBD1
j_gene: TRBJ2-7
v_gene: TRBV7-8
CDR3aa: CASSIGQGAREQYF
CDR3nt: TGTGCCAGCAGCATAGGACAGGGGGCTAGAGAGCAGTACTTC

abundance: -
d_gene: TRBD2
j_gene: TRBJ2-7
v_gene: TRBV4-1
CDR3aa: CASSQEGLAGFSYEQYF
CDR3nt: TGCGCCAGCAGCCAAGAAGGACTAGCGGGGTTCTCCTACGAGCAGTACTTC

abundance: once
d_gene: TRBD2
j_gene: TRBJ2-7
v_gene: TRBV9
CDR3aa: CASSGSPLSGSSYEQYF
CDR3nt: TGTGCCAGCAGCGGCTCTCCCTTGAGCGGGAGCTCCTACGAGCAGTACTTC

abundance: few
d_gene: -
j_gene: TRBJ1-1
v_gene: TRBV2
CDR3aa: CASSEYTEAFF
CDR3nt: TGTGCCAGCAGTGAGTACACTGAAGCTTTCTTT

abundance: -
d_gene: -
j_gene: TRBJ2-1
v_gene: TRBV11-3
CDR3aa: CASSSHNEQFF
CDR3nt: TGTGCCAGCAGCTCCCACAATGAGCAGTTCTTC

abundance: few
d_gene: -
j_gene: TRBJ1-2
v_gene: TRBV7-9
CDR3aa: CASSLDRGGGRGYTF
CDR3nt: TGTGCCAGCAGCTTAGATCGTGGGGGAGGAAGGGGCTACACCTTC

abundance: -
d_gene: -
j_gene: TRBJ1-4
v_gene: TRBV6-6
CDR3aa: CASSPPPGDGLFF
CDR3nt: TGTGCCAGCAGTCCTCCCCCGGGCGATGGCCTGTTTTTT

abundance: -
d_gene: -
j_gene: TRBJ2-1
v_gene: TRBV27
CDR3aa: CASRRDIMAYNEQFF
CDR3nt: TGTGCCAGCAGGCGGGATATTATGGCCTACAATGAGCAGTTCTTC

abundance: -
d_gene: -
j_gene: TRBJ2-1
v_gene: TRBV11-3
CDR3aa: CASSLAGTTSNEQFF
CDR3nt: TGTGCCAGCAGCTTAGCAGGGACCACAAGCAATGAGCAGTTCTTC

abundance: -
d_gene: -
j_gene: TRBJ1-1
v_gene: TRBV5-8
CDR3aa: CASSFPGTLGAFF
CDR3nt: TGTGCCAGCAGCTTCCCCGGGACTCTGGGGGCTTTCTTT

abundance: once
d_gene: TRBD2
j_gene: TRBJ2-2
v_gene: TRBV7-6
CDR3aa: CASSNTGVGLAGGRELFF
CDR3nt: TGTGCCAGCAGCAATACCGGGGTAGGACTAGCGGGAGGCCGGGAGCTGTTTTTT

abundance: -
d_gene: -
j_gene: TRBJ1-6
v_gene: TRBV28
CDR3aa: CASSLTSPGVIDNSPLHF
CDR3nt: TGTGCCAGCAGTTTAACCAGTCCAGGGGTAATAGATAATTCACCCCTCCACTTT

abundance: -
d_gene: TRBD2
j_gene: TRBJ2-2
v_gene: TRBV10-1
CDR3aa: CASSGGERDTGELFF
CDR3nt: TGCGCCAGCAGCGGGGGGGAGCGAGACACCGGGGAGCTGTTTTTT

abundance: -
d_gene: TRBD1
j_gene: TRBJ1-1
v_gene: TRBV7-2
CDR3aa: CASSRRDRGTEAFF
CDR3nt: TGTGCCAGCAGCCGTCGGGACAGGGGCACTGAAGCTTTCTTT

abundance: -
d_gene: -
j_gene: TRBJ2-5
v_gene: TRBV27
CDR3aa: CASSPSRGFSETQYF
CDR3nt: TGTGCCAGCAGTCCTAGTAGGGGCTTTTCTGAGACCCAGTACTTC

abundance: -
d_gene: -
j_gene: TRBJ2-4
v_gene: TRBV27
CDR3aa: CASSAQGRDIQYF
CDR3nt: TGTGCCAGCAGTGCCCAGGGCCGAGACATTCAGTACTTC

abundance: few
d_gene: -
j_gene: TRBJ1-4
v_gene: TRBV19
CDR3aa: CASSTWDNPGEKLFF
CDR3nt: TGTGCCAGTAGTACCTGGGACAATCCGGGGGAAAAACTGTTTTTT

abundance: -
d_gene: -
j_gene: TRBJ2-2
v_gene: TRBV7-9
CDR3aa: CASSRDSLTNTGELFF
CDR3nt: TGTGCCAGCAGCCGAGATAGCCTGACGAACACCGGGGAGCTGTTTTTT

abundance: -
d_gene: TRBD1
j_gene: TRBJ2-1
v_gene: TRBV27
CDR3aa: CASSFDRENVGYNEQFF
CDR3nt: TGTGCCAGCAGTTTCGACAGGGAAAACGTCGGGTACAATGAGCAGTTCTTC

abundance: -
d_gene: TRBD2
j_gene: TRBJ2-7
v_gene: TRBV28
CDR3aa: CASSRLAGGYEQYF
CDR3nt: TGTGCCAGCAGCCGACTAGCGGGGGGATACGAGCAGTACTTC

abundance: once
d_gene: -
j_gene: TRBJ2-7
v_gene: TRBV10-3
CDR3aa: CAISGRDGSYEQYF
CDR3nt: TGTGCCATCAGTGGCCGGGACGGTTCCTACGAGCAGTACTTC

abundance: -
d_gene: -
j_gene: TRBJ1-2
v_gene: TRBV7-9
CDR3aa: CASSLFGPKGGYTF
CDR3nt: TGTGCCAGCAGCTTATTCGGCCCCAAGGGTGGCTACACCTTC

abundance: -
d_gene: -
j_gene: TRBJ2-1
v_gene: TRBV7-2
CDR3aa: CASSPAVVAASYNEQFF
CDR3nt: TGTGCCAGCAGCCCCGCCGTAGTAGCGGCCTCCTACAATGAGCAGTTCTTC

abundance: -
d_gene: TRBD1
j_gene: TRBJ2-1
v_gene: TRBV11-2
CDR3aa: CASSSLGTVRPEQFF
CDR3nt: TGTGCCAGCAGCTCACTAGGGACAGTCCGTCCTGAGCAGTTCTTC

abundance: -
d_gene: -
j_gene: TRBJ1-6
v_gene: TRBV4-1
CDR3aa: CASSQDGVSPLHF
CDR3nt: TGCGCCAGCAGCCAAGATGGAGTTTCACCCCTCCACTTT

abundance: once
d_gene: -
j_gene: TRBJ1-2
v_gene: TRBV2
CDR3aa: CASSDRGVDYGYTF
CDR3nt: TGTGCCAGCAGTGACCGGGGGGTGGACTATGGCTACACCTTC

abundance: -
d_gene: -
j_gene: TRBJ1-2
v_gene: TRBV7-8
CDR3aa: CASSLGSLGLSYGYTF
CDR3nt: TGTGCCAGCAGCTTAGGAAGTCTGGGGTTGAGCTATGGCTACACCTTC

abundance: -
d_gene: -
j_gene: TRBJ2-5
v_gene: TRBV18
CDR3aa: CASSRGPGGETQYF
CDR3nt: TGTGCCAGCTCACGGGGGCCGGGTGGAGAGACCCAGTACTTC

abundance: -
d_gene: -
j_gene: TRBJ1-4
v_gene: TRBV5-6
CDR3aa: CASSLGSGRLNEKLFF
CDR3nt: TGTGCCAGCAGCTTGGGGTCGGGCCGGCTTAATGAAAAACTGTTTTTT

abundance: -
d_gene: -
j_gene: TRBJ2-3
v_gene: TRBV30
CDR3aa: CARGQAGMADTQYF
CDR3nt: TGTGCCCGGGGGCAAGCGGGAATGGCAGATACGCAGTATTTT

abundance: once
d_gene: TRBD2
j_gene: TRBJ2-7
v_gene: TRBV19
CDR3aa: CASNRGGSGFSISEQYF
CDR3nt: TGTGCCAGTAACCGGGGCGGGAGCGGTTTCTCCATCTCCGAGCAGTACTTC

abundance: -
d_gene: TRBD2
j_gene: TRBJ2-7
v_gene: TRBV5-4
CDR3aa: CASSSPGGGPSSYEQYF
CDR3nt: TGTGCCAGCAGCTCTCCCGGGGGGGGGCCGAGCTCCTACGAGCAGTACTTC

abundance: -
d_gene: TRBD1
j_gene: TRBJ2-1
v_gene: TRBV2
CDR3aa: CASSEVGTGYEQFF
CDR3nt: TGTGCCAGCAGTGAAGTAGGGACAGGGTATGAGCAGTTCTTC

abundance: -
d_gene: TRBD2
j_gene: TRBJ2-7
v_gene: TRBV2
CDR3aa: CASSEPLAAYEQYF
CDR3nt: TGTGCCAGCAGTGAACCACTAGCGGCCTACGAGCAGTACTTC

abundance: -
d_gene: -
j_gene: TRBJ2-1
v_gene: TRBV5-1
CDR3aa: CASSLDWTTDEQFF
CDR3nt: TGCGCCAGCAGCTTGGATTGGACGACGGACGAGCAGTTCTTC

abundance: -
d_gene: -
j_gene: TRBJ2-7
v_gene: TRBV11-2
CDR3aa: CASSLTEGGLYEQYF
CDR3nt: TGTGCCAGCAGTCTGACAGAGGGGGGCCTCTACGAGCAGTACTTC

abundance: -
d_gene: -
j_gene: TRBJ2-6
v_gene: TRBV14
CDR3aa: CASSQDGQRFSGANVLTF
CDR3nt: TGTGCCAGCAGCCAAGATGGACAGCGGTTCTCTGGGGCCAACGTCCTGACTTTC

abundance: -
d_gene: TRBD1
j_gene: TRBJ1-4
v_gene: TRBV27
CDR3aa: CASSGLQGAREKLFF
CDR3nt: TGTGCCAGCAGTGGCTTACAGGGGGCGCGGGAAAAACTGTTTTTT